This T cell receptor beta chain is drawn from a study of T cell responses to AZD1222 COVID-19 vaccine. The assay was immunoSEQ multiplex PCR, and TCRdb's table has in-frame clones only and misses some. The sample carries about 150,000 clones, 90% recorded once. A remark on this clone: Its cognate antigen is unknown.

Study findings and constraints: Repertoires in all cases were sampled only once the peak T cell response had passed. Along spike, vaccine-associated CD4 TCRs were found throughout, with dominance at 160-218 and 743-854. Baseline serostatus was positive in only a handful of AZD1222 recipients. White British donors predominated, females outnumbered males, and clonal diversity was possibly underestimated.

CDR1 is SEHNR and CDR2 is FQNEAQ in the germline V gene (reference sequence). Trimming at V came to 5 bases and at J to 2 bases, leaving 7 bases not matched to a gene. This CDR3 has 15 amino acids. The genes are TRBV7-9 and TRBJ2-7; 9 nucleotides match TRBD1. This clonotype was obtained from an adult in good health. The starting material was peripheral blood, obtained on day 0 of AZD1222 vaccination. The DNA of the CDR3 is TGTGCCAGCAGCCCCAGACAGGGGGGAACCTACGAGCAGTACTTC. Its translation: CASSPRQGGTYEQYF.